A single sample gave rise to the 4 T cell receptor beta chains below, sequenced in a study of T cell changes during pregnancy in multiple sclerosis. The protocol was immunoSEQ multiplex PCR, while the TCRdb copy is restricted to in-frame clones and leaves out a portion. Found here are around 36,000 clones, around 90% of them singletons; the top ten hold approximately 13%. The sequencing here drew on CD8+ T cells from peripheral blood mononuclear cells, taken in the first trimester of pregnancy. The receptors were gathered from a female donor with multiple sclerosis, enrolled in a pregnancy study.

J is TRBJ1-6 and V is TRBV5-6, with no clear D. V lost 0 bases, J lost 7 bases, and 8 bases lay in between. The CDR3 has 14 residues. CDR1 SGHDT and CDR2 YYEEEE come from the germline V gene. This chain's CDR3 is CASSLEGANSPLHF. In DNA, the CDR3 is TGTGCCAGCAGCTTGGAGGGAGCCAATTCACCCCTCCACTTT.

This clone was seen a single time. The V gene is TRBV19, the J gene TRBJ2-7; D may be TRBD1 (6 bases). The CDR3 runs 14 residues. Germline assignment: CDR1 LNHDA and CDR2 SQIVND (reference sequence). The ends were cut back, 1 base at V and 9 bases at J, with 16 bases in the middle. CDR3 nucleotide sequence: TGTGCCAGTAGTATAGGGGGGCTAGCAGAGGCGCAGTACTTC. It translates to CASSIGGLAEAQYF.

The J gene is TRBJ2-2, the V gene TRBV19, with 8 positions matching TRBD2. CDR1 and CDR2 (germline): LNHDA, SQIVND (reference sequence). V dropped 5 bases and J dropped 5; count of bases not matched to a gene: 4. The CDR3 covers 14 residues. The CDR3 bases are TGTGCCAGTAGTCCGGGACTAGGGACCGGGGAGCTGTTTTTT. Its translation: CASSPGLGTGELFF.

This chain connects TRBV7-6 to TRBJ2-7, with 9 bases fitting TRBD2. Germline-derived CDR1 and CDR2 are SGHVS and FNYEAQ. Trimming at V came to 1 base and at J to 4 bases, leaving 14 bases not matched to a gene. The CDR3 has 18 amino acids. The CDR3, as DNA: TGTGCCAGCAGCTTAGAGGTCCCCCGGGCGGGGGGGATTTACGAGCAGTACTTC. This sequence encodes CASSLEVPRAGGIYEQYF.